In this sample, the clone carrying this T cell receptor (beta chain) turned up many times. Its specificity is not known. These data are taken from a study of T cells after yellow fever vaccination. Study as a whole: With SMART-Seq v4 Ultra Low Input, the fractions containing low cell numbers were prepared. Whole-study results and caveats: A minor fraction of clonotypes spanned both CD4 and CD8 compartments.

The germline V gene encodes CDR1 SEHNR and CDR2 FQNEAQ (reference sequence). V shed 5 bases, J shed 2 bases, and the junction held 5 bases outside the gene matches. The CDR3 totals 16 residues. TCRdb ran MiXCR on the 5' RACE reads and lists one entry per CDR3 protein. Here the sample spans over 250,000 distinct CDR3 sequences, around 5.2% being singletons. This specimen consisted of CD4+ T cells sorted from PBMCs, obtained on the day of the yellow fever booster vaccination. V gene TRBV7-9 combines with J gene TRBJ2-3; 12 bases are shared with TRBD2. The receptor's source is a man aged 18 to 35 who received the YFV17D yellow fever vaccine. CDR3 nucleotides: TGTGCCAGCAGCCGAACTAGCGGGGGGCCCACAGATACGCAGTATTTT. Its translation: CASSRTSGGPTDTQYF.